This T cell receptor beta chain was captured in a study of T cell responses to AZD1222 COVID-19 vaccine. General study results and limits: CD4 TCRs covered the whole spike, strongest at regions 160-218 and 743-854. Clonal diversity was possibly underestimated; the donors were predominantly white British and more often female.

The V gene lost 2 bases and the J gene lost 8 bases, with 9 bases spanning the gap. CDR3 size: 12 residues. CDR1 is MNHEY, CDR2 SVGAGI, per germline. Sequenced by immunoSEQ multiplex PCR; TCRdb stores in-frame clones only, minus some. The table records 85,000 to 100,000 clones, 80% to 90% of them present only once. This clone was detected a few times. Its antigen is unknown. This sequence was found in an adult in good health. Sequences were derived from peripheral blood, sampled on day 0 of AZD1222 vaccination. This chain uses TRBV6-5 with TRBJ1-2; no firm D call. The CDR3 bases are TGTGCCAGCAGTTACGCCGGCGGGGGCTACACCTTC. Translated: CASSYAGGGYTF.